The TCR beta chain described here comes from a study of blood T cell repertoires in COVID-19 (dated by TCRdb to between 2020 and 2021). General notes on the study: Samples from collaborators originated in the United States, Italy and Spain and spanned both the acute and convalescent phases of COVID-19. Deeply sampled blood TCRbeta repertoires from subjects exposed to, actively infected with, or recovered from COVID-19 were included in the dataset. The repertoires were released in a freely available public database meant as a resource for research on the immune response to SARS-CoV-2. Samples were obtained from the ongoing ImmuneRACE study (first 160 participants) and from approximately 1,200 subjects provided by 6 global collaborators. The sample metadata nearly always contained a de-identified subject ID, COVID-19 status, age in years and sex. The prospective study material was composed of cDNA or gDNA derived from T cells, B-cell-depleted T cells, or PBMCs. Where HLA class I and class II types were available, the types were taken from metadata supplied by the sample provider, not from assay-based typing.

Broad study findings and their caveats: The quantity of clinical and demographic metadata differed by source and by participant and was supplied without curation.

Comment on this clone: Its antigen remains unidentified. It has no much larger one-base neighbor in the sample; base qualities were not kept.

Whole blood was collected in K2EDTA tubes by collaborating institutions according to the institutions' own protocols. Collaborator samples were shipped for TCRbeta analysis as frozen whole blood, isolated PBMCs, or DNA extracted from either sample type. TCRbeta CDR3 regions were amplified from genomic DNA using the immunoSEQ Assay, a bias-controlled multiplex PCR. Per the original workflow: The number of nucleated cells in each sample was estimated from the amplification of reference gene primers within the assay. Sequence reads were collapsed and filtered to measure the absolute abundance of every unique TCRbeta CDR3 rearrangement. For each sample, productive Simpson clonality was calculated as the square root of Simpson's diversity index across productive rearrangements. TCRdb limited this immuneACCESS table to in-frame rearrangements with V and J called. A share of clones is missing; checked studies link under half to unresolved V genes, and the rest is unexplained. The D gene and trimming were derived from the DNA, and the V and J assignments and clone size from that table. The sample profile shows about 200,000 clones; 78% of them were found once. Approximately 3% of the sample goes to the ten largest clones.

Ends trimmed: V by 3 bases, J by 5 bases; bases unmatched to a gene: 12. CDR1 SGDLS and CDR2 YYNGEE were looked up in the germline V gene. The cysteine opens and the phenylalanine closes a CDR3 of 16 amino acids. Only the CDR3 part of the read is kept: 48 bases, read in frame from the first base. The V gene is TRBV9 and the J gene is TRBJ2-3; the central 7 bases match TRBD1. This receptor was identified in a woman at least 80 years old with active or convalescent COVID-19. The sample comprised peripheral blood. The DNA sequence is TGTGCCAGCAGCGAGGGCAAGTGGGACAGATTAGATACGCAGTATTTT. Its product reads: CASSEGKWDRLDTQYF.